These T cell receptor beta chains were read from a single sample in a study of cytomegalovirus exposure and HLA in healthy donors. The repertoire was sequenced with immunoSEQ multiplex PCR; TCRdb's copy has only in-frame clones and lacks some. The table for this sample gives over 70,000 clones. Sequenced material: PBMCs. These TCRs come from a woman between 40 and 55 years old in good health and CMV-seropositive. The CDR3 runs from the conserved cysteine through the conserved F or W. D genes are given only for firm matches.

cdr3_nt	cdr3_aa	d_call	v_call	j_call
TGTGCCAGTAGTAGCGTTGAAACCTACGAGCAGTACTTC	CASSSVETYEQYF	NA	TRBV19	TRBJ2-7
TGCGCCAGCAGCTTTCGACTAGCGGGAAACAATGAGCAGTTCTTC	CASSFRLAGNNEQFF	TRBD2	TRBV5-1	TRBJ2-1
TGTGCCAGCAGCAAAGGGAGGCGGGAGGAGTACTTC	CASSKGRREEYF	NA	TRBV21-1	TRBJ2-7
TGTGCCAGCAGTGAGGACAGGGGGAATTACGAGCAGTACTTC	CASSEDRGNYEQYF	TRBD1	TRBV6-1	TRBJ2-7
TGCGCCAGCAGCTCTCGCTGGGAGAACAATGAGCAGTTCTTC	CASSSRWENNEQFF	NA	TRBV5-1	TRBJ2-1
TGTGCCAGCAGCAGTCCGGTATACTACGAGCAGTACTTC	CASSSPVYYEQYF	NA	TRBV7-2	TRBJ2-7
TGTGCCAGCTCACCAAACGCGGGGGCGGGGGATGAGCAGTTCTTC	CASSPNAGAGDEQFF	NA	TRBV18	TRBJ2-1
TGTGCCTGGAGTGACTCGTCCAGGAAGCCCCAGCATTTT	CAWSDSSRKPQHF	NA	TRBV30	TRBJ1-5
TGTGCCAGCAGGGGGTTGGGACAGGGAACCCTTATCCGTGTTTATGGCTACACCTTC	CASRGLGQGTLIRVYGYTF	TRBD1	TRBV2	TRBJ1-2
TGCGCCAGCAGCCGGGGCGGGGCGACAGATACGCGGTATTTT	CASSRGGATDTRYF	NA	TRBV4-3	TRBJ2-3
TGTGCCAGCAGTCTCTCTCCGGGTTCACCCCTCCACTTT	CASSLSPGSPLHF	NA	TRBV2	TRBJ1-6
TGTGCCAGCGGACAGGGGTCCGGGACTGAAGCTTTCTTT	CASGQGSGTEAFF	TRBD1	TRBV27	TRBJ1-1
TGTGCCAGCAGTGAATCGCAGCGGGAGGGCAGAGTAAATGAGTACTTC	CASSESQREGRVNEYF	TRBD2	TRBV6-1	TRBJ2-7
TGTGCCAGCAGTCACCTGGGCACCTCTAATGAAAAACTGTTTTTT	CASSHLGTSNEKLFF	NA	TRBV25-1	TRBJ1-4
TGTGCCAGCAGTGAAGGGACCCAGGGAGGGGAGACCCAGTACTTC	CASSEGTQGGETQYF	TRBD2	TRBV6-4	TRBJ2-5
TGTGCCTGGAGTAGGACAGACTACGAGCAGTACTTC	CAWSRTDYEQYF	NA	TRBV30	TRBJ2-7